These 19 T cell receptor beta chains originate from one sample sequenced in a study of T cells in Graves' hyperthyroidism and ophthalmopathy. From RNA transcripts, TCR beta CDR3 regions were amplified. The TCR CDR3 was amplified in a first-round RT-PCR using the HTBI primer set. Each CDR3 protein is one row after TCRdb ran MiXCR on the multiplex PCR reads. This table has over 350,000 distinct CDR3 sequences, 18% appearing once. Sequenced material: blood. These receptors were obtained from a young man with Graves' ophthalmopathy.

This clonotype has ten or more counts. V gene TRBV20-1 combines with J gene TRBJ1-4; no firm D call. The CDR3 spans 15 residues. CDR1 is DFQATT and CDR2 is SNEGSKA in the germline V gene (reference sequence). Trimming took off 5 bases at V and 0 bases at J, with 13 bases between the two ends. This CDR3 is CSAPSRATTNEKLFF. DNA for the CDR3: TGCAGTGCTCCTTCTCGGGCCACAACTAATGAAAAACTGTTTTTT.

This chain joins TRBV28 and TRBJ1-3, with D possibly being TRBD1 (5 bases). The V end was cut by 5 bases, the J end by 1 base, with 18 bases between. Germline values: CDR1 MDHEN, CDR2 SYDVKM. CDR3 length: 17 residues. The CDR3 reads CASSTLGSGRSGNTIYF. DNA of the CDR3: TGTGCCAGCAGTACCCTGGGATCAGGGCGGTCTGGAAACACCATATATTTT. The complete variable domain, with remaining parts taken from reference TRBV28 and TRBJ1-3, reads DVKVTQSSRYLVKRTGEKVFLECVQDMDHENMFWYRQDPGLGLRLIYFSYDVKMKEKGDIPEGYSVSREKKERFSLILESASTNQTSMYLCASSTLGSGRSGNTIYFGEGSWLTVV.

This clonotype was counted at least ten times. This chain connects TRBV9 to TRBJ1-1, with D tentatively TRBD1 (5 bases). CDR3 length equals 14 residues. Germline loops: CDR1 SGDLS, CDR2 YYNGEE. V was shortened by 1 base and J by 2 bases, with 9 bases between the two germline ends. The chain's CDR3 is CASSVRGDNTEAFF. DNA for the CDR3: TGTGCCAGCAGCGTACGGGGGGATAACACTGAAGCTTTCTTT.

This clonotype has just a few counts. A read error may account for a junction end that differs from germline. The genes are TRBV11-2 and TRBJ2-6; the match to TRBD1 covers 7 bases. Germline V gives CDR1 SGHAT, CDR2 FQNNGV. The CDR3 totals 19 residues. The CDR3 DNA is TGCGCCAGCAGCCTACAGGGGATAGGGTTAGGGTCTGGGGCCAACGTCCTGACTTTC. Translation: CASSLQGIGLGSGANVLTF. The full variable domain, completed using reference TRBV11-2 and TRBJ2-6, is EAGVAQSPRYKIIEKRQSVAFWCNPISGHATLYWYQQILGQGPKLLIQFQNNGVVDDSQLPKDRFSAERLKGVDSTLKIQPAKLEDSAVYLCASSLQGIGLGSGANVLTFGAGSRLTVL.

This clonotype was seen at least ten times. The gene calls are TRBV5-1 and TRBJ1-2; D gene uncertain. This CDR3 is 11 amino acids long. Germline CDR1 reads SGHRS; CDR2 reads YFSETQ. Trimming took off 0 bases at V and 8 bases at J, with 5 bases between the two ends. CDR3 sequence reads: CASSLDGGYTF. The CDR3 nucleotides read TGCGCCAGCAGCTTGGATGGGGGCTACACCTTC. Complete variable domain (other parts from reference TRBV5-1 and TRBJ1-2): KAGVTQTPRYLIKTRGQQVTLSCSPISGHRSVSWYQQTPGQGLQFLFEYFSETQRNKGNFPGRFSGRQFSNSRSEMNVSTLELGDSALYLCASSLDGGYTFGSGTRLTVV.

The chain has TRBV12-3 or TRBV12-4 and TRBJ1-2, with TRBD1 matching 12 bases. CDR3 length: 15 residues. The ends lost 6 bases at V and 2 bases at J; junction bases unmatched: 4. The CDR3 DNA follows: TGTGCCAGCAGAGAGGGACAGGGGGCAAACTATGGCTACACCTTC. Amino acid sequence: CASREGQGANYGYTF.

This clonotype was counted between two and nine times. The rearrangement joins TRBV20-1 to TRBJ1-2, with a possible D match to TRBD1 (5 bases). The CDR3 consists of 13 residues. Trimming took off 0 bases at V and 8 bases at J, with 13 bases between the two ends. CDR1 DFQATT and CDR2 SNEGSKA come from the germline V gene (reference sequence). This CDR3 reads CSAREGGEEGYTF. The CDR3 DNA is TGCAGTGCTAGAGAGGGAGGGGAGGAAGGCTACACCTTC.

In its sample, this clonotype was seen many times. The chain employs TRBV24-1 and TRBJ1-2; D remains ambiguous. Trimming left V 5 bases short and J 7 bases short, with 13 bases between. The CDR3 totals 13 residues. Germline loops: CDR1 KGHDR, CDR2 SFDVKD. As DNA, the CDR3 is TGTGCCACCAGTGCTCTCGGCAGAAGTGGCTACACCTTC. It specifies CATSALGRSGYTF.

This clonotype was seen repeatedly, ten times or more. The V gene is TRBV6-1, the J gene TRBJ2-3; TRBD2 aligns across 10 bases. Trimming at V came to 6 bases and at J to 5 bases, leaving 14 bases not matched to a gene. This CDR3 contains 17 residues. The germline V gene has CDR1 MNHNS and CDR2 SASEGT. The CDR3 here is CASRPDSSGGRGDTQYF. The CDR3 nucleotides read TGTGCCAGCAGGCCAGACTCTAGCGGGGGTCGTGGAGATACGCAGTATTTT.

The rearrangement uses TRBV19 and TRBJ2-2; possibly TRBD1 or TRBD2 for D (5 bases each). CDR1 is LNHDA, CDR2 SQIVND, per germline (reference sequence). The CDR3 covers 18 residues. Trimming took 3 bases from V and 6 from J, leaving 23 bases between them. The CDR3: CASSIPLLGDEGAGELFF. The CDR3 coding sequence is TGTGCCAGTAGTATTCCCTTACTGGGGGATGAGGGCGCCGGGGAGCTGTTTTTT.

The genes are TRBV27 and TRBJ2-7, with D possibly TRBD1 on 5 matching bases. V dropped 0 bases and J dropped 7 bases, with 16 bases sitting between them. This CDR3 has 15 amino acids. Germline V gene lookup returns CDR1 MNHEY and CDR2 SMNVEV (reference sequence). In DNA, the CDR3 is TGTGCCAGCAGTTTATCGTCCGGACATCCTGGAGAGCAGTACTTC. It translates to CASSLSSGHPGEQYF.

This clonotype was seen repeatedly, ten times or more. The chain has TRBV5-1 and TRBJ1-1; D ambiguous. Trimming took 1 base from V and 0 from J, leaving 7 bases between them. The CDR3 runs to 14 residues. Germline CDR1 is SGHRS and CDR2 is YFSETQ. The CDR3 here is CASSLRFLNTEAFF. The DNA for the CDR3 is TGCGCCAGCAGCTTGCGCTTTCTGAACACTGAAGCTTTCTTT.

The chain employs TRBV28 and TRBJ1-4; 7 nucleotides line up with TRBD1. Per the germline V gene, CDR1 is MDHEN and CDR2 is SYDVKM. Trimming took 7 bases from V and 10 from J; bases not matched to a gene: 6. The CDR3 extends over 12 amino acids. As DNA, the CDR3 is TGTGCCAGCACCGACAGGGCAGGAAAACTGTTTTTT. It is translated as CASTDRAGKLFF.

The chain couples TRBV19 to TRBJ1-6; 8 positions agree with TRBD1. The CDR3 runs to 14 residues. Germline CDR1 LNHDA, CDR2 SQIVND (reference sequence). Trimming cost V 6 bases and J 8 bases; bases outside gene matches: 6. CDR3 coding DNA: TGTGCCAGTAGACGGACAGGGATGGATTCACCCCTCCACTTT. Amino acids: CASRRTGMDSPLHF. Looking up the rest from reference TRBV19 and TRBJ1-6 gives the full variable domain: DGGITQSPKYLFRKEGQNVTLSCEQNLNHDAMYWYRQDPGQGLRLIYYSQIVNDFQKGDIAEGYSVSREKKESFPLTVTSAQKNPTAFYLCASRRTGMDSPLHFGNGTRLTVT.

Worth noting for this clonotype: A much larger clone differs by one base, so this may be a read error. The chain joins TRBV2 to TRBJ1-2, with D perhaps TRBD1 (5 bases). The CDR3 consists of 12 residues. CDR1 SNHLY and CDR2 FYNNEI come from the germline V gene. The CDR3 region is CASLKGRHGHTF. The CDR3 coding sequence is TGTGCCAGCCTGAAGGGGCGCCATGGCCACACCTTC. Drawing the rest from reference TRBV2 and TRBJ1-2, the complete variable domain is EPEVTQTPSHQVTQMGQEVILRCVPISNHLYFYWYRQILGQKVEFLVSFYNNEISEKSEIFDDQFSVERPDGSNFTLKIRSTKLEDSAMYFCASLKGRHGHTFGSGTRLTVV.

Written as DNA, the CDR3 is TGCGCCAGCAGTGTTGCAGGGAACTCCTACGAGCAGTACTTC. Its protein is CASSVAGNSYEQYF. V gene TRBV10-1 combines with J gene TRBJ2-7, with TRBD1 as a possible D gene (5 bases). Trimming stripped 4 bases from V and 0 bases from J, with 10 bases between. Germline CDR1 is WNHNN and CDR2 is SYGVQD (reference sequence). The CDR3 contains 14 residues.

The chain couples TRBV12-3 or TRBV12-4 to TRBJ2-5, with TRBD2 matching 7 bases. After removal of 0 bases from V and 0 bases from J, the junction contained 4 bases not matched to a gene. The CDR3 is 16 amino acids. The CDR3 bases are TGTGCCAGCAGTTTAGCGGCACTAGCGAACCAAGAGACCCAGTACTTC. This gives the protein CASSLAALANQETQYF.

This clonotype was detected only a few times. The DNA of the CDR3 is TGCGCCGGGACTGGACAGTTGAACACTGAAGCTTTCTTT. Protein: CAGTGQLNTEAFF. The chain couples TRBV10-1 to TRBJ1-1, with D tentatively TRBD1 (6 bases). Per germline, CDR1 WNHNN and CDR2 SYGVQD (reference sequence). The CDR3 has 13 amino acids. Trimming left V 11 bases short and J 0 bases short, with 13 bases between.

This clonotype was counted many times. The V gene is TRBV12-3 or TRBV12-4, the J gene TRBJ2-3; the match to TRBD2 covers 15 bases. The V segment lost 6 bases and the J segment 6 bases; nucleotides outside the gene matches: 7. The CDR3 is 16 residues long. The CDR3 nucleotides read TGTGCCAGCAGCTCAGGACTAGCGGGGGGGGGGGATACGCAGTATTTT. Amino acid sequence: CASSSGLAGGGDTQYF.